The 32 T cell receptor beta chains below were found in one sample sequenced in a study of cytomegalovirus exposure and HLA in healthy donors. The PCR made use of 60 Vbeta and 13 Jbeta primers. Sequencing was performed with immunoSEQ multiplex PCR; in TCRdb, only in-frame clones are kept and a portion is missing. The sample records approximately 170,000 clones, approximately 81% being singletons. Specimen: PBMCs. These TCRs come from a man aged 45-60 years in good health and CMV-seropositive.

This chain's CDR3 is CASSKEGARGYTF. CDR3 coding DNA: TGTGCCAGCAGCAAGGAGGGGGCGCGCGGCTACACCTTC. The chain combines TRBV9 with TRBJ1-2; TRBD1 aligns across 7 bases. Germline V CDR1 and CDR2: SGDLS, YYNGEE. V trimming: 4 bases; J trimming: 8 bases; junction bases outside the gene matches: 8. The CDR3 loop spans 13 amino acids.

The chain joins TRBV19 to TRBJ1-2; no firm D call. The germline V and J ends were trimmed by 3 bases and 4 bases, with 15 bases remaining between them. The CDR3 is made up of 15 amino acids. Germline assignment: CDR1 LNHDA and CDR2 SQIVND (reference sequence). The CDR3 DNA reads as TGTGCCAGTAGTATCTTGGTCCGAGGATTCTATGGCTACACCTTC. Protein sequence: CASSILVRGFYGYTF. Filled out from reference TRBV19 and TRBJ1-2, the complete variable domain reads DGGITQSPKYLFRKEGQNVTLSCEQNLNHDAMYWYRQDPGQGLRLIYYSQIVNDFQKGDIAEGYSVSREKKESFPLTVTSAQKNPTAFYLCASSILVRGFYGYTFGSGTRLTVV.

In this sample, this clone turned up a few times. Distinct nucleotide sequences in the sample also encode this CDR3. V gene TRBV6-4 combines with J gene TRBJ2-3; 8 bases map to TRBD2. J lost 2 bases, V lost 0 bases, and 1 base had no gene match. The germline V gene has CDR1 MRHNA and CDR2 SNTAGT. The CDR3 runs 15 residues. The CDR3 bases are TGTGCCAGCAGTGACTCCGGGGGGGCCACAGATACGCAGTATTTT. Translating gives CASSDSGGATDTQYF.

The chain couples TRBV4-3 to TRBJ2-7; 9 bases map to TRBD2. The CDR3 totals 15 residues. V was clipped by 3 bases and J by 2 bases; unmatched bases: 5. Germline V lookup: CDR1 LGHNA, CDR2 YSLEER. The CDR3 DNA is TGCGCCAGCAGCCAGCGGGAGGGAACCACCTACGAGCAGTACTTC. The encoded protein is CASSQREGTTYEQYF.

Points on this clone: Other DNA sequences from this sample encode an identical CDR3 as well. The chain uses TRBV7-2 and TRBJ1-1; the D gene is possibly TRBD1 (6 bases). This CDR3 comprises 14 residues. The V end lost 3 bases, the J end lost 3 bases, and 11 bases lay between the germline ends. The germline gives CDR1 SGHTA, CDR2 FQGNSA. The CDR3: CASSFLRGDTEAFF. Written as DNA, the CDR3 is TGTGCCAGCAGCTTTCTCAGGGGAGACACTGAAGCTTTCTTT.

J is TRBJ2-7 and V is TRBV6-6, with TRBD2 identical over 7 bases. V dropped 6 bases and J dropped 0; count of bases not matched to a gene: 8. CDR1 is MNHNY, CDR2 SVGAGI, per germline (reference sequence). The CDR3 has 15 amino acids. CDR3 DNA: TGTGCCAGCAGACAACAAGCGGGGAGCTCCTACGAGCAGTACTTC. Its protein is CASRQQAGSSYEQYF.

The J gene is TRBJ2-7, the V gene TRBV5-1, with TRBD2 matching 12 bases. The ends lost 4 bases at V and 6 bases at J; junction bases unmatched: 5. The CDR3 covers 14 residues. CDR1 and CDR2 from the germline V gene are SGHRS and YFSETQ. CDR3 region: CASSRTSGASEQYF. In DNA form, the CDR3 reads TGCGCCAGCAGCCGGACTAGCGGGGCGAGCGAGCAGTACTTC.

The chain couples TRBV30 to TRBJ1-1, with D possibly being TRBD1 (6 bases). This CDR3 region has 14 residues. V was clipped by 1 base and J by 1 base, with 10 bases between them. Germline assignment: CDR1 GTSNPN and CDR2 SVGIG (reference sequence). The CDR3 DNA follows: TGTGCCTGGAGTGAGGGACACCCGAACACTGAAGCTTTCTTT. Translation: CAWSEGHPNTEAFF.

The V gene is TRBV28, the J gene TRBJ1-4; TRBD1 matches at 7 bases. Germline V CDR1 and CDR2: MDHEN, SYDVKM. Germline trimming cut 4 bases from V and 8 bases from J; bases unmatched to any gene: 10. The CDR3 is 15 amino acids. This CDR3 reads CASSSPGGSGEKLFF. In DNA form, the CDR3 reads TGTGCCAGCAGTTCCCCAGGGGGGAGTGGAGAAAAACTGTTTTTT. Filled out from reference TRBV28 and TRBJ1-4, the complete variable domain reads DVKVTQSSRYLVKRTGEKVFLECVQDMDHENMFWYRQDPGLGLRLIYFSYDVKMKEKGDIPEGYSVSREKKERFSLILESASTNQTSMYLCASSSPGGSGEKLFFGSGTQLSVL.

The rearrangement uses TRBV15 and TRBJ1-1, with D possibly TRBD1 on 6 matching bases. This CDR3 comprises 17 residues. The V gene lost 0 bases and the J gene lost 1 base, with 15 bases spanning the gap. CDR1 and CDR2 (germline): LNHNV, YYDKDF (reference sequence). CDR3 in DNA: TGTGCCACCAGCAGAGATACCCTGGGGGGGCGGAACACTGAAGCTTTCTTT. It is translated as CATSRDTLGGRNTEAFF.

This sequence joins TRBV5-1 and TRBJ2-7; D might be TRBD1 (5 bases). The V end was cut by 0 bases, the J end by 2 bases, with 12 bases between. The CDR3 runs 15 residues. The germline gives CDR1 SGHRS, CDR2 YFSETQ. CDR3 in amino acids: CASSLVGEPTYEQYF. DNA for the CDR3: TGCGCCAGCAGCTTGGTAGGGGAACCAACCTACGAGCAGTACTTC.

The chain is built from TRBV6-6 and TRBJ1-5; 9 nucleotides align to TRBD1. The length of the CDR3 is 15 residues. Looked up from germline, CDR1 is MNHNY and CDR2 is SVGAGI (reference sequence). V shed 6 bases and J 5 bases; nucleotides not matched to a gene: 8. The CDR3 region is CASRTGTGSDQPQHF. The CDR3 coding sequence is TGTGCCAGCAGAACAGGGACAGGGAGCGATCAGCCCCAGCATTTT.

The chain carries TRBV10-3 and TRBJ1-2; D possibly corresponds to TRBD1 (6 bases). Germline V CDR1 and CDR2: ENHRY, SYGVKD. The V and J ends lost 4 bases and 0 bases respectively, with 12 bases between them. The CDR3 loop spans 15 amino acids. CDR3 sequence reads: CAISGGKGANYGYTF. CDR3 bases: TGTGCCATCAGTGGTGGCAAGGGGGCTAACTATGGCTACACCTTC.

J is TRBJ2-1 and V is TRBV29-1, with 7 positions matching TRBD1. The CDR3 consists of 14 residues. The junction had 10 bases not matched to a gene; V was cut back by 6 bases and J by 5 bases. Germline CDR1 and CDR2: SQVTM and ANQGSEA. CDR3 nucleotides: TGCAGCGTCGAGGAGAGGGGGCTAAACAATGAGCAGTTCTTC. Its translation is CSVEERGLNNEQFF.

The rearrangement joins TRBV6-4 to TRBJ2-3; D is perhaps TRBD2 (5 bases). This CDR3 contains 13 residues. Per germline, CDR1 MRHNA and CDR2 SNTAGT. Trimming took 6 bases from V and 2 from J, leaving 9 bases between them. CDR3 amino acids: CASRAASTDTQYF. CDR3 bases: TGTGCCAGCAGAGCGGCGTCCACAGATACGCAGTATTTT.

V gene TRBV7-3 combines with J gene TRBJ2-5; D is possibly TRBD1 (6 bases). Germline values: CDR1 SGHTA, CDR2 FQGTGA. Between the trimmed V and J ends, which lost 3 bases and 5 bases, there was a span of 10 bases. There are 13 residues in the CDR3. CDR3 sequence (DNA): TGTGCCAGCAGCTTCAACAGGGAGGAGACCCAGTACTTC. Protein: CASSFNREETQYF.

Here the CDR3 reads CASSLPGGRTEAFF. The CDR3 nucleotides are TGCGCCAGCAGCCTCCCTGGGGGGAGGACTGAAGCTTTCTTT. The chain carries TRBV4-1 and TRBJ1-1, with D possibly matching TRBD1 (5 bases). Germline values: CDR1 MGHRA, CDR2 YSYEKL. The CDR3 is 14 amino acids. With 4 bases removed from V and 5 bases from J, the gap between germline ends came to 14 bases.

This clone has a single count. The CDR3 sequence: CASSRTGGIYEQYF. For the CDR3, the DNA is TGTGCCAGCAGTCGGACAGGGGGAATCTACGAGCAGTACTTC. The chain has TRBV5-4 and TRBJ2-7, with TRBD1 identical over 10 bases. The germline CDR1 and CDR2 sequences are SGHNT and YYREEE (reference sequence). With 5 bases clipped from V and 3 bases from J, the junction kept 5 bases outside the gene matches. CDR3 size: 14 residues.

The V gene is TRBV7-9, the J gene TRBJ2-3; 9 nucleotides match TRBD1. CDR1 is SEHNR and CDR2 is FQNEAQ in the germline V gene (reference sequence). The CDR3 runs to 14 residues. The ends lost 5 bases at V and 4 bases at J; junction bases unmatched: 4. The CDR3 coding sequence is TGTGCCAGCAGCGCCGGGACAGGGCCAGATACGCAGTATTTT. This encodes CASSAGTGPDTQYF.

This clone was detected once. The chain is built from TRBV5-5 and TRBJ1-5, with D unclear. The CDR3 covers 13 residues. The V gene's germline CDR1 is SGHKS and CDR2 YYEKEE (reference sequence). Trimming took off 2 bases at V and 7 bases at J, with 10 bases between the two ends. In DNA, the CDR3 is TGTGCCAGCAGCTTAACCGGGTACCAGCCCCAGCATTTT. This encodes CASSLTGYQPQHF.

The chain couples TRBV6-1 to TRBJ2-7, with 10 bases lining up with TRBD1. Germline CDR1 MNHNS, CDR2 SASEGT. This CDR3 is built from 14 residues. V dropped 7 bases and J dropped 2; count of bases not matched to a gene: 5. CDR3 sequence (DNA): TGTGCCAGCAAGGCCGGACAGGGGGCCTACGAGCAGTACTTC. Translation: CASKAGQGAYEQYF.

The V call is TRBV11-2, the J call TRBJ2-6, with a tentative D call TRBD2 (5 bases). This CDR3 region has 16 residues. The V end lost 1 base, the J end lost 0 bases, and 7 bases lay between the germline ends. CDR1 and CDR2 from the germline V gene are SGHAT and FQNNGV. The CDR3 sequence is CASSLARGSGANVLTF. The DNA for the CDR3 is TGTGCCAGCAGCTTAGCCCGGGGCTCTGGGGCCAACGTCCTGACTTTC.

In DNA form, the CDR3 reads TGTGCCAGCAGTGAGGGGGGACAGGGCGGCTATGGCTACACCTTC. This codes for CASSEGGQGGYGYTF. The rearrangement links TRBV2 to TRBJ1-2, with 9 positions matching TRBD1. This CDR3 has 15 amino acids. Looked up from germline, CDR1 is SNHLY and CDR2 is FYNNEI. Trimming at V came to 3 bases and at J to 4 bases, leaving 6 bases not matched to a gene.

The DNA for the CDR3 is TGTGCCACCAGCAGAGATCTCGGTAGCGGACAAGAGACCCAGTACTTC. It specifies CATSRDLGSGQETQYF. The rearrangement joins TRBV15 to TRBJ2-5; D might be TRBD2 (6 bases). V dropped 0 bases and J dropped 2 bases, with 13 bases sitting between them. Germline V lookup: CDR1 LNHNV, CDR2 YYDKDF (reference sequence). This CDR3 is 16 amino acids long.

This clone was seen more than once but under ten times. Compared with germline, one end of the junction differs, possibly owing to a read error. This rearrangement joins TRBV7-7 to TRBJ2-1; 7 bases fit TRBD2. The germline V gene has CDR1 SSHAT and CDR2 FNYEAQ (reference sequence). CDR3 length: 13 amino acids. This chain's CDR3 is CASSSGLLNEQFF. In DNA form, the CDR3 reads TGTGCTAGCAGCTCGGGACTACTCAATGAGCAGTTCTTC.

This clone was seen once. This sequence joins TRBV6-5 and TRBJ1-4; 8 nucleotides line up with TRBD1. The ends lost 5 bases at V and 8 bases at J; junction bases unmatched: 1. CDR3 length: 12 amino acids. Germline CDR1 reads MNHEY; CDR2 reads SVGAGI. The CDR3 DNA is TGTGCCAGCAGTAGGGACAGGGAAAAACTGTTTTTT. Protein sequence: CASSRDREKLFF.

This chain uses TRBV6-5 with TRBJ1-5, with 10 bases lining up with TRBD1. From germline, CDR1 is MNHEY and CDR2 SVGAGI. The CDR3 contains 14 residues. J lost 4 bases, V lost 6 bases, and 3 bases had no gene match. CDR3 sequence reads: CASRAGQGNQPQHF. As DNA, the CDR3 is TGTGCCAGCAGGGCGGGACAGGGGAATCAGCCCCAGCATTTT.

V gene TRBV27 combines with J gene TRBJ1-5; D unclear. The V end was cut by 6 bases, the J end by 1 base, with 19 bases between. Per the germline V gene, CDR1 is MNHEY and CDR2 is SMNVEV (reference sequence). This CDR3 comprises 17 residues. This chain's CDR3 is CASRPERGWGSNQPQHF. DNA of the CDR3: TGTGCCAGCAGGCCGGAGCGGGGTTGGGGAAGCAATCAGCCCCAGCATTTT.

This clone is a singleton in its sample. V and J are TRBV28 and TRBJ1-5; 8 bases line up with TRBD1. From germline, CDR1 is MDHEN and CDR2 SYDVKM. V lost 5 bases, J lost 0 bases, and 6 bases stayed unmatched. The CDR3 contains 16 residues. The CDR3 loop reads CASSQRTGSSNQPQHF. The CDR3 coding sequence is TGTGCCAGCAGTCAAAGGACAGGGTCTAGCAATCAGCCCCAGCATTTT. Based on the CDR3 plus reference TRBV28 and TRBJ1-5, the full variable domain is DVKVTQSSRYLVKRTGEKVFLECVQDMDHENMFWYRQDPGLGLRLIYFSYDVKMKEKGDIPEGYSVSREKKERFSLILESASTNQTSMYLCASSQRTGSSNQPQHFGDGTRLSIL.

This clone was observed a single time. The chain is built from TRBV4-3 and TRBJ2-3; 15 bases align to TRBD2. CDR1 and CDR2 from the germline V gene are LGHNA and YSLEER. The CDR3 sequence is 17 residues long. With V trimmed by 3 bases and J by 7 bases, 8 bases remained unmatched. DNA for the CDR3: TGCGCCAGCAGCCAGCAGGGACTAGCGGGAGGAGTTAATACGCAGTATTTT. Protein sequence: CASSQQGLAGGVNTQYF.

The chain carries TRBV7-9 and TRBJ1-2; D ambiguous. V gave up 5 bases and J gave up 8 bases, with 30 bases separating them. The CDR3 sequence is 18 residues long. Germline CDR1 and CDR2: SEHNR and FQNEAQ (reference sequence). The CDR3 nucleotides are TGTGCCAGCAGCCCGCGGGTAGCCCCTGGGTGGGCTCTACAGGGCTACACCTTC. Protein sequence: CASSPRVAPGWALQGYTF.

The rearrangement uses TRBV18 and TRBJ2-1; D not resolved. V was pared by 3 bases and J by 6 bases, with 6 bases between. The germline V gene encodes CDR1 KGHSH and CDR2 LQKENI. The CDR3 spans 12 residues. CDR3 bases: TGTGCCAGCTCACCGCAGTCCAATGAGCAGTTCTTC. Translated, it gives CASSPQSNEQFF.